This T cell receptor (beta chain) was identified during a study of blood T cells in healthy people across ages. Overall study findings and caveats: From one million sequenced T cells, diversity estimates were lower bounds. Without sorted subsets, naive and antigen-experienced compartments could not be conclusively compared. Naive CD4+ cell counts and diversity both ran higher in long-lived than in aged donors.

V was trimmed by 2 bases and J by 1 base, leaving 11 bases between them. Germline loops: CDR1 SGHRS, CDR2 YFSETQ. The CDR3 runs 15 residues. A sample-barcoded 5' primer and a J-beta primer mix were used in a second PCR of roughly 6 to 12 cycles. TCRdb re-called the 5' RACE reads through MiXCR, storing one row per CDR3 protein. The sample lists about 1.7 million distinct CDR3 sequences, approximately 30% occurring once. Notes on this clonotype: The antigen is undetermined.

The chain combines TRBV5-1 with TRBJ2-3; D unclear. Sequencing used blood. This sequence was found in a woman aged 25 to 39 in good health. The CDR3 sequence is CASSLTVLRTDTQYF. As DNA, the CDR3 is TGCGCCAGCAGCTTAACTGTTCTACGCACAGATACGCAGTATTTT.